The rows below give T cell receptor beta chains drawn from one sample of a study of T cell responses to AZD1222 COVID-19 vaccine. Profiled with immunoSEQ multiplex PCR; TCRdb holds only in-frame clones, not every one. The repertoire consists of about 140,000 clones, with 90% to 95% occurring once and the leading ten covering 3.6%. The sample here was peripheral blood, taken 28 days after the second AZD1222 dose. The source of these receptors is an adult who received the AZD1222 COVID-19 vaccine. Each CDR3 is given without its conserved first and last residue. Clone size is stated in some rows and not others, as once, few, many or a class when expanded.

CDR3aa	v_gene	j_gene	abundance
SGKGTGPSEQY	TRBV29-1	TRBJ2-7	-
ASSLSGTAF	TRBV28	TRBJ1-1	-
ASSSDRFGQY	TRBV18	TRBJ2-3	-
ASSPRTWEQY	TRBV18	TRBJ2-7	-
ASGKQGVNEKLF	TRBV6-5	TRBJ1-4	-
ASSPGATNTEAF	TRBV5-1	TRBJ1-1	-
ASSYSLTYEQY	TRBV6-6	TRBJ2-7	-
ASSLALRLDTQY	TRBV7-2	TRBJ2-3	-
ASSAWDRGRDQPQH	TRBV19	TRBJ1-5	-
ASSQEWGEQY	TRBV2	TRBJ2-7	-
ASSYVVHQPQH	TRBV6-5	TRBJ1-5	-
ASSFYPRGRDQPQH	TRBV7-2	TRBJ1-5	once
ASSGGQSNQPQH	TRBV6-6	TRBJ1-5	-
ASSLGVTYNEQF	TRBV28	TRBJ2-1	-
ASSPAHGREPQH	TRBV7-3	TRBJ1-5	-
ASNSRQPASGANVLT	TRBV10-1	TRBJ2-6	once